These T cell receptor beta chains were read from a single sample in a study of blood T cells in healthy people across ages. TCRdb re-analysed the 5' RACE reads in MiXCR, keeping a single row per CDR3 protein. The data show roughly 1,800,000 distinct CDR3 sequences, about 50% seen once. The sequencing sample was made of blood. The receptors here all came from a woman aged 40 to 50 in good health. The conserved cysteine and the conserved F or W are not part of the CDR3 here. Each record gives: V gene, J gene, CDR3 protein.

v_gene: TRBV20-1
j_gene: TRBJ2-3
CDR3aa: SARDHQGPDTQY

v_gene: TRBV7-9
j_gene: TRBJ2-5
CDR3aa: ASNSQVTSGSQETQY

v_gene: TRBV20-1
j_gene: .
CDR3aa: SASVPELGTQY

v_gene: TRBV20-1
j_gene: TRBJ1-5
CDR3aa: SARPIGDSYNQPQH

v_gene: TRBV7-2
j_gene: TRBJ2-3
CDR3aa: ASSLAAGGVSTDTQY

v_gene: TRBV15
j_gene: TRBJ2-1
CDR3aa: ATSRDRHSDEQF

v_gene: TRBV20-1
j_gene: TRBJ2-3
CDR3aa: SARRVGTDTQY

v_gene: TRBV7-8
j_gene: TRBJ2-1
CDR3aa: ASSLGTLAGVNEQF

v_gene: TRBV15
j_gene: TRBJ2-3
CDR3aa: ATKGSTDTQY

v_gene: TRBV12-3/TRBV12-4
j_gene: TRBJ1-2
CDR3aa: ASSSSDRAGHGYT

v_gene: TRBV28
j_gene: TRBJ2-7
CDR3aa: ASSSSSLSSYEQY

v_gene: TRBV3-1
j_gene: TRBJ1-5
CDR3aa: ASSQKRNQPQH

v_gene: TRBV11-2
j_gene: TRBJ2-2
CDR3aa: ASSLDGREELF

v_gene: TRBV25-1
j_gene: TRBJ2-1
CDR3aa: ASSEFRAGLGYNEQF

v_gene: TRBV7-6
j_gene: TRBJ2-1
CDR3aa: ASSLVYSRGNEQF

v_gene: TRBV7-2
j_gene: .
CDR3aa: ARLLDEQY

v_gene: TRBV29-1
j_gene: TRBJ1-4
CDR3aa: SVEDERGRGKLF

v_gene: TRBV13
j_gene: .
CDR3aa: ASSSRDSPYNEQY

v_gene: TRBV2
j_gene: TRBJ1-4
CDR3aa: ASSAGRGEKLF

v_gene: TRBV7-2
j_gene: TRBJ1-2
CDR3aa: ASSPDLSPNYGYT

v_gene: TRBV6-2/TRBV6-3
j_gene: TRBJ2-1
CDR3aa: ASSTLERGGSYNEQF

v_gene: TRBV25-1
j_gene: TRBJ2-1
CDR3aa: ASSAYLFGGEQF

v_gene: TRBV2
j_gene: TRBJ1-2
CDR3aa: ASSEVGLGNYGYT

v_gene: TRBV20-1
j_gene: TRBJ1-5
CDR3aa: SARAPTGGNQPQH

v_gene: TRBV6-5
j_gene: TRBJ1-2
CDR3aa: ASRKGQVGYT

v_gene: TRBV6-5
j_gene: TRBJ2-3
CDR3aa: ASRDRVFPATQY

v_gene: TRBV6-6
j_gene: TRBJ2-5
CDR3aa: ASCPKWTSNEQY

v_gene: TRBV7-2
j_gene: TRBJ2-1
CDR3aa: ASSPTSGGVQHNEQF

v_gene: TRBV12-3/TRBV12-4
j_gene: TRBJ2-2
CDR3aa: ASTGRSNTGELF

v_gene: TRBV4-1
j_gene: TRBJ2-7
CDR3aa: ASSQGGTGGNEQY